What follows is one T cell receptor beta chain and its context. This sample is part of a study of blood T cell repertoires in COVID-19. V lost 1 base, J lost 6 bases, and 7 bases lay in between. CDR3 length equals 13 residues. The germline CDR1 and CDR2 sequences are SGHVS and FQNEAQ. As originally analysed: Estimation of nucleated cell counts was performed using reference gene primer amplification. The data were produced by immunoSEQ multiplex PCR, yet TCRdb's version contains in-frame clones alone and is incomplete. V and J calls and clone size follow that table, whereas D and trimming were derived from the DNA. The sample comprises around 260,000 clones, approximately 86% of which are singletons, and roughly 0.87% rests with the top ten.

Material: peripheral blood. The clonotype originates from a human donor with COVID-19, enrolled during active disease. The donor label of this sample is uncertain. This chain connects TRBV7-8 to TRBJ2-1; D is unclear. CDR3 residues: CASSLGPVNEQFF. The DNA for the CDR3 is TGTGCCAGCAGCTTAGGGCCCGTCAATGAGCAGTTCTTC.